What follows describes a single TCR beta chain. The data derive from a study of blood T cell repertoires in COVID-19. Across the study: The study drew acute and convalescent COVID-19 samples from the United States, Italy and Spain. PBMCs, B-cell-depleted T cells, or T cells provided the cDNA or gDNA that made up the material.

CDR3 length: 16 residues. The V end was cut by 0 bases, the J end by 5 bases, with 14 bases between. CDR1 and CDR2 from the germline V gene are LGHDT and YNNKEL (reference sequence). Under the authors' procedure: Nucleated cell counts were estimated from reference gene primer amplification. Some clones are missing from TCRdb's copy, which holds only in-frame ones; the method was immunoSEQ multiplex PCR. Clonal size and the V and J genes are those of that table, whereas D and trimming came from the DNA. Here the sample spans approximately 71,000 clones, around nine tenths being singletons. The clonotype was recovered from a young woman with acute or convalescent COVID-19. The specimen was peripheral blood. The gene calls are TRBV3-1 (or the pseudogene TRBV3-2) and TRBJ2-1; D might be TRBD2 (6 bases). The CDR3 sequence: CASSQDIYGGNNEQFF. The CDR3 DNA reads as TGTGCCAGCAGCCAAGATATTTACGGGGGTAACAATGAGCAGTTCTTC.